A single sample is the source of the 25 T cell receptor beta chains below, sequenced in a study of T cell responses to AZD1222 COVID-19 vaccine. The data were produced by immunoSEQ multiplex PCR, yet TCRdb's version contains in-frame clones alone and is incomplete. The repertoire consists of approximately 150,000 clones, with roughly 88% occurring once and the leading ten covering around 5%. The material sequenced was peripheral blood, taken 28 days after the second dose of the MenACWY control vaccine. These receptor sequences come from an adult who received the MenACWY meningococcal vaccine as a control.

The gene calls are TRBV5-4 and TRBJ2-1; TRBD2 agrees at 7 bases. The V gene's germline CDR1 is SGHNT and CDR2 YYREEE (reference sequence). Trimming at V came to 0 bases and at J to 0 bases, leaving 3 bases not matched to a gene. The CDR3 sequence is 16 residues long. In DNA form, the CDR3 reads TGTGCCAGCAGCTTGGGGCGGGGGAGCTCCTACAATGAGCAGTTCTTC. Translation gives CASSLGRGSSYNEQFF.

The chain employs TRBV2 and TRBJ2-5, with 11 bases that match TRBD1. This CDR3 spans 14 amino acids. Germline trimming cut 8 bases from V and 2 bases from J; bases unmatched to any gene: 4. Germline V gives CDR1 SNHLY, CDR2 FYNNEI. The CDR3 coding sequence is TGTGCCAGCCTGGACAGGGGGCGTCAAGAGACCCAGTACTTC. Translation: CASLDRGRQETQYF.

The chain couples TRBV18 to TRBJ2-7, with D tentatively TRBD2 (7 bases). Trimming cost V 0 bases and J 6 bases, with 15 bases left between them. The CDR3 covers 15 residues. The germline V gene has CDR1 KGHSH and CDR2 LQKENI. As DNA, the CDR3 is TGTGCCAGCTCACCACCGGTCGGGGGGCCGGGCGAGCAGTACTTC. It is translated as CASSPPVGGPGEQYF.

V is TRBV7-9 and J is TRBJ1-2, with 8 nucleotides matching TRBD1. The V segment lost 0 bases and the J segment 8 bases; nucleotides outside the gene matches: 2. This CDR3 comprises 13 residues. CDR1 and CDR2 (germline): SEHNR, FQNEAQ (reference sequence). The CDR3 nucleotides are TGTGCCAGCAGCTTAGCGGACAGGGTCGGCTACACCTTC. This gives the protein CASSLADRVGYTF. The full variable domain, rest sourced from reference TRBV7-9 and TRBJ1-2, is DTGVSQNPRHKITKRGQNVTFRCDPISEHNRLYWYRQTLGQGPEFLTYFQNEAQLEKSRLLSDRFSAERPKGSFSTLEIQRTEQGDSAMYLCASSLADRVGYTFGSGTRLTVV.

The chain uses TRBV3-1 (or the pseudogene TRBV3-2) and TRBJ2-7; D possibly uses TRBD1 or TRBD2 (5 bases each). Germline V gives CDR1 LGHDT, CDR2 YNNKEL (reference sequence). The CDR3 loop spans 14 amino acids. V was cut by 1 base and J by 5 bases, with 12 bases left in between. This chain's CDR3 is CASSQVSQGHEQYF. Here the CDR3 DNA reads TGTGCCAGCAGCCAAGTGAGTCAGGGACACGAGCAGTACTTC.

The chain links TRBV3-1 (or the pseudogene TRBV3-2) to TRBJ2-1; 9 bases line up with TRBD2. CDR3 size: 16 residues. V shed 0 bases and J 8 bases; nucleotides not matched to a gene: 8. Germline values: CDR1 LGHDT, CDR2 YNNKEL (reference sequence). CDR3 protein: CASSQDPLAGKDEQFF. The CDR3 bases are TGTGCCAGCAGCCAAGATCCCCTAGCGGGGAAGGATGAGCAGTTCTTC.

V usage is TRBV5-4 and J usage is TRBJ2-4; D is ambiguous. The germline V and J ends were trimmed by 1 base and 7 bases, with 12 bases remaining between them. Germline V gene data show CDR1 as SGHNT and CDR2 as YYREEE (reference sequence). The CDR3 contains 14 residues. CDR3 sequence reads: CASSLRQVGNIQYF. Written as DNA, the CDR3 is TGTGCCAGCAGCTTGCGCCAGGTGGGGAACATTCAGTACTTC.

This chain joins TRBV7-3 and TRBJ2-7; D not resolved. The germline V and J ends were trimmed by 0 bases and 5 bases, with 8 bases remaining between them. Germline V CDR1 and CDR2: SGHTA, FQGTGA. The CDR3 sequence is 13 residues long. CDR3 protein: CASSLTLDHEQYF. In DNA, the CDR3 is TGTGCCAGCAGCTTAACGCTGGACCACGAGCAGTACTTC. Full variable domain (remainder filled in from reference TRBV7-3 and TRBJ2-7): GAGVSQTPSNKVTEKGKYVELRCDPISGHTALYWYRQSLGQGPEFLIYFQGTGAADDSGLPNDRFFAVRPEGSVSTLKIQRTERGDSAVYLCASSLTLDHEQYFGPGTRLTVT.

The CDR3: CASSTGQGNDEQFF. The DNA for the CDR3 is TGTGCCAGCAGCACCGGACAGGGCAACGATGAGCAGTTCTTC. The chain is built from TRBV9 and TRBJ2-1; TRBD1 matches 8 bases. V trimming: 4 bases; J trimming: 8 bases; junction bases outside the gene matches: 8. This CDR3 contains 14 residues. CDR1 is SGDLS, CDR2 YYNGEE, per germline.

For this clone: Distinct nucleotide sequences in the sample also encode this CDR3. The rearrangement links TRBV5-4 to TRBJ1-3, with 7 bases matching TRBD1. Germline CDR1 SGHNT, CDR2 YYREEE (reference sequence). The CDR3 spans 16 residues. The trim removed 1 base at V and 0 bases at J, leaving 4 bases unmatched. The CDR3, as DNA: TGTGCCAGCAGCTTGAAGACAGGGCCCTCTGGAAACACCATATATTTT. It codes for CASSLKTGPSGNTIYF.

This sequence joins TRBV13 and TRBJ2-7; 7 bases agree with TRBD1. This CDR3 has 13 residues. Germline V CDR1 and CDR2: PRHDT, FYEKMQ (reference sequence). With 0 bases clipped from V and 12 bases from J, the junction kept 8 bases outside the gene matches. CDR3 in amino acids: CASSLGRDSEGYF. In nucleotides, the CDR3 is TGTGCCAGCAGCTTAGGCCGGGACAGTGAGGGGTACTTC.

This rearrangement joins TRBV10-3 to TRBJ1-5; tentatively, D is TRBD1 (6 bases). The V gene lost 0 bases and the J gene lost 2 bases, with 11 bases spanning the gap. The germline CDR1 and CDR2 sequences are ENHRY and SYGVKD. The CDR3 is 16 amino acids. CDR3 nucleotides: TGTGCCATCAGTGAGTCGAGGGGGGTGGGCAATCAGCCCCAGCATTTT. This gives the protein CAISESRGVGNQPQHF.

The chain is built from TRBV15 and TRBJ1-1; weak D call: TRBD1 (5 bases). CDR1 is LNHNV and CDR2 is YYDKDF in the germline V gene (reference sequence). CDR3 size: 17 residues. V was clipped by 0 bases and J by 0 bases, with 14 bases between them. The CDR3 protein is CATSRDRGAIMNTEAFF. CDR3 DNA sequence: TGTGCCACCAGCAGAGATAGGGGCGCAATTATGAACACTGAAGCTTTCTTT.

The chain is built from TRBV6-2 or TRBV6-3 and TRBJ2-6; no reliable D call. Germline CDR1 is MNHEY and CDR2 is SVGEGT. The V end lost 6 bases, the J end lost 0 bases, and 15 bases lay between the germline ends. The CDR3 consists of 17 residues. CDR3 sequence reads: CASSRQVSLSGANVLTF. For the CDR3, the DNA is TGTGCCAGCAGCCGGCAGGTGTCACTCTCTGGGGCCAACGTCCTGACTTTC.

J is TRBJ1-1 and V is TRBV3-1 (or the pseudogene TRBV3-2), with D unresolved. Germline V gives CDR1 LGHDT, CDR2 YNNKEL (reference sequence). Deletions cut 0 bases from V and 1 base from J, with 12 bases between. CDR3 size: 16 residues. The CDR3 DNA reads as TGTGCCAGCAGCCAAGAGAGGGTTACCGGGAACACTGAAGCTTTCTTT. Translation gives CASSQERVTGNTEAFF.

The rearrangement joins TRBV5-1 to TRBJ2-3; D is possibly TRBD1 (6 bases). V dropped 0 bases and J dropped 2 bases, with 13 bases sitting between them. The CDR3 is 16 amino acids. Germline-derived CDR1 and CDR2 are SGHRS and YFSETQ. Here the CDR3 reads CASSLAQGPNTDTQYF. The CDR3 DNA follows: TGCGCCAGCAGCTTGGCACAGGGCCCTAACACAGATACGCAGTATTTT. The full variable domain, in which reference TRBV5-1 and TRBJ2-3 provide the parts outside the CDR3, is KAGVTQTPRYLIKTRGQQVTLSCSPISGHRSVSWYQQTPGQGLQFLFEYFSETQRNKGNFPGRFSGRQFSNSRSEMNVSTLELGDSALYLCASSLAQGPNTDTQYFGPGTRLTVL.

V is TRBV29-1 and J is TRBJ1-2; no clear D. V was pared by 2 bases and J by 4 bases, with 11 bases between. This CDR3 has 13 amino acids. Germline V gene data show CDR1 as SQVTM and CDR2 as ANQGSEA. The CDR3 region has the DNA TGCAGCGTTGAACAGGCCAGCCCCTATGGCTACACCTTC. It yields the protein CSVEQASPYGYTF. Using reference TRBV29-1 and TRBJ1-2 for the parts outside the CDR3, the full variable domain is SAVISQKPSRDICQRGTSLTIQCQVDSQVTMMFWYRQQPGQSLTLIATANQGSEATYESGFVIDKFPISRPNLTFSTLTVSNMSPEDSSIYLCSVEQASPYGYTFGSGTRLTVV.

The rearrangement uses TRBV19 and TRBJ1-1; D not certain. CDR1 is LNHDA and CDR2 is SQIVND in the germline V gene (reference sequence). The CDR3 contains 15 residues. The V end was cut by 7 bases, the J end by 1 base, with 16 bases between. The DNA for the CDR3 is TGTGCCAGTAAACCCGGAGGGTTAGGGAACACTGAAGCTTTCTTT. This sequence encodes CASKPGGLGNTEAFF.

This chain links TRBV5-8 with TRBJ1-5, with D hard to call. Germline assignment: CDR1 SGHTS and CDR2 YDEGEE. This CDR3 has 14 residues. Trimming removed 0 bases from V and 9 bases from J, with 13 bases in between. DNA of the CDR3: TGTGCCAGCAGCTTGGGGCCCGACGAGCGGCCCCAGCATTTT. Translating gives CASSLGPDERPQHF.

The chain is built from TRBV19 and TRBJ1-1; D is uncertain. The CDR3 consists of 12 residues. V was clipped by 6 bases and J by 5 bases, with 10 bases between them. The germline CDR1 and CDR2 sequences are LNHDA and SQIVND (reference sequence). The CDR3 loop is CASRYEWTEAFF. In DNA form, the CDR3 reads TGTGCCAGTAGATACGAGTGGACTGAAGCTTTCTTT.

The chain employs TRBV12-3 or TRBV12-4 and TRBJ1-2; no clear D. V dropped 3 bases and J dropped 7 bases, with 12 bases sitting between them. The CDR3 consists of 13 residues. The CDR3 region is CASSFSEESGYTF. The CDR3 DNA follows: TGTGCCAGCAGTTTTAGCGAGGAGTCTGGCTACACCTTC.

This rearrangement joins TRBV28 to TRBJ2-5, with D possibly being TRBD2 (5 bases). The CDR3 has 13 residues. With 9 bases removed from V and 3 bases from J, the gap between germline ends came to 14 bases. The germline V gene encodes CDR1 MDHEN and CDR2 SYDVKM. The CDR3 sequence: CASLAHGEETQYF. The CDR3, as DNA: TGTGCCAGTCTAGCCCACGGAGAAGAGACCCAGTACTTC.

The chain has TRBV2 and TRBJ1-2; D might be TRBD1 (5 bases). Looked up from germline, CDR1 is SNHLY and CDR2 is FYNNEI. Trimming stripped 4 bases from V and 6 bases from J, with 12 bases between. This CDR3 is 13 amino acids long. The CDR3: CASSGQGEDGYTF. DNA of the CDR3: TGTGCCAGCAGTGGCCAGGGAGAGGATGGCTACACCTTC.

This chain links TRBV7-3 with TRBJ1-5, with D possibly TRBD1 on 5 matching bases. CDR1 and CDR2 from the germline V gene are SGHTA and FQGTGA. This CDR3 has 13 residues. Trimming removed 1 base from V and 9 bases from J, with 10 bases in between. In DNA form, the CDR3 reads TGTGCCAGCAGCTTAAGTGTCGGGGGGCCCCAGCATTTT. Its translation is CASSLSVGGPQHF.

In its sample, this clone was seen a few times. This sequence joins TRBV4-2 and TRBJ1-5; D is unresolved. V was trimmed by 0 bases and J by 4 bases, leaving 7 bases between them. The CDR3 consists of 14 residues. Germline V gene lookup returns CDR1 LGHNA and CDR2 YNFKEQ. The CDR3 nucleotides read TGTGCCAGCAGCCAAGAGTTTGGGAATCAGCCCCAGCATTTT. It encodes CASSQEFGNQPQHF.